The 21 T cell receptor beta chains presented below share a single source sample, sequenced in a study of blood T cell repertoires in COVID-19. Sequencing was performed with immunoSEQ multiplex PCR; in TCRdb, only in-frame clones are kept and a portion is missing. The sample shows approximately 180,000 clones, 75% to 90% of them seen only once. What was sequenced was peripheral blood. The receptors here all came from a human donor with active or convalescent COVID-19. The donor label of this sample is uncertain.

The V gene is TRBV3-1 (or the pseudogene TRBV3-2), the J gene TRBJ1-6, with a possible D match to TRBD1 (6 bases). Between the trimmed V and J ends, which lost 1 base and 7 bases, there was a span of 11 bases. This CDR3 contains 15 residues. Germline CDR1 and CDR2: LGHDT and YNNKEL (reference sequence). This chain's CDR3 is CASSQVGGANSPLHF. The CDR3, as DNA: TGTGCCAGCAGCCAAGTAGGGGGAGCGAATTCACCCCTCCACTTT.

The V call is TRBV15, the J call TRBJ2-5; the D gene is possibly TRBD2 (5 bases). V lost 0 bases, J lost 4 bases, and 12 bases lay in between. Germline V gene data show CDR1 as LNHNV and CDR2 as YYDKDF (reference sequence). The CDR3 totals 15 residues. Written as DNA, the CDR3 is TGTGCCACCAGCAGAGATCTAGCAACGGGAGAGACCCAGTACTTC. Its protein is CATSRDLATGETQYF.

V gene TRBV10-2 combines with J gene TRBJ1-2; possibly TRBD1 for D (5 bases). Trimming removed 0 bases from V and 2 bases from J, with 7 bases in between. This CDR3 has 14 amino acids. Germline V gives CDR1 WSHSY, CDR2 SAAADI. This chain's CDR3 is CASSESTVNYGYTF. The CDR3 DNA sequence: TGCGCCAGCAGTGAGTCGACAGTCAACTATGGCTACACCTTC.

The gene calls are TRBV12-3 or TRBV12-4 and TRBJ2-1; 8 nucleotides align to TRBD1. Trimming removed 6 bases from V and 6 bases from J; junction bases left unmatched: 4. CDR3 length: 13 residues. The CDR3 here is CASSGQGSNEQFF. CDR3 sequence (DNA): TGTGCCAGCAGCGGACAGGGAAGCAATGAGCAGTTCTTC.

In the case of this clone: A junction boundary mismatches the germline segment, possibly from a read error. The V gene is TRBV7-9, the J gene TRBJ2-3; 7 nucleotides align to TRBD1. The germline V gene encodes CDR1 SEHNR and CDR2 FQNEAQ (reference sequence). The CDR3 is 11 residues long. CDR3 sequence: CASSQSDRVDF. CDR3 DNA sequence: TGTGCCAGCAGCCAAAGCGACAGGGTGGATTTT.

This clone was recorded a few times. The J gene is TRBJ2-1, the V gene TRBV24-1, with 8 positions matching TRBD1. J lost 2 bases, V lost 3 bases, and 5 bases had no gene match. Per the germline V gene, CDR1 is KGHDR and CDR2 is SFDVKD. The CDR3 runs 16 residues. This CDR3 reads CATSDADRATYNEQFF. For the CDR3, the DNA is TGTGCCACCAGTGATGCGGACAGGGCCACCTACAATGAGCAGTTCTTC.

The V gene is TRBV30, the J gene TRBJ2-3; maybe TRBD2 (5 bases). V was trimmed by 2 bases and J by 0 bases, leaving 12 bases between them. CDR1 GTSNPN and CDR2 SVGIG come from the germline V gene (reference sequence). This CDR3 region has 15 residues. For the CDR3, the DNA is TGTGCCTGGAGTAAAGGTACTAGTAGCACAGATACGCAGTATTTT. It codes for CAWSKGTSSTDTQYF. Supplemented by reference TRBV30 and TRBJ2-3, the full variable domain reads SQTIHQWPATLVQPVGSPLSLECTVEGTSNPNLYWYRQAAGRGLQLLFYSVGIGQISSEVPQNLSASRPQDRQFILSSKKLLLSDSGFYLCAWSKGTSSTDTQYFGPGTRLTVL.

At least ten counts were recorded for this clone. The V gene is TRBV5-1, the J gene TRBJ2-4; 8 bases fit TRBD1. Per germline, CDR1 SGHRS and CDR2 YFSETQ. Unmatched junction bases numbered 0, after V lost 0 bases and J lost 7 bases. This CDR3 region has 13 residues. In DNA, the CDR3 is TGCGCCAGCAGCTTGGGACAGGGGAACATTCAGTACTTC. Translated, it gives CASSLGQGNIQYF.

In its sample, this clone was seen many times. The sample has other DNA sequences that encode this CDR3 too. The CDR3 nucleotides read TGTGCCAGCTCACCAGGCCAGGACTATGGCTACACCTTC. Amino acids: CASSPGQDYGYTF. The rearrangement joins TRBV18 to TRBJ1-2; D unclear. Germline CDR1 and CDR2: KGHSH and LQKENI. Trimming stripped 2 bases from V and 3 bases from J, with 7 bases between. The CDR3 has 13 residues.

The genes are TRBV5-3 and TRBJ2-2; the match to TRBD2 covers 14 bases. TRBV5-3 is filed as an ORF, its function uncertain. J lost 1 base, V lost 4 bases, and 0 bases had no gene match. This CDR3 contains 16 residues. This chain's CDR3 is CARSGLAGGNTGELFF. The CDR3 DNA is TGTGCCAGAAGCGGACTAGCGGGGGGGAACACCGGGGAGCTGTTTTTT.

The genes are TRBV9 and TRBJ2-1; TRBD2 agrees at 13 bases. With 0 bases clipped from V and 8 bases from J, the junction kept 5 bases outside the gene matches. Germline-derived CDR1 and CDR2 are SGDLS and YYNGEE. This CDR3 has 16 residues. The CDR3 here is CASSVVTSGGADEQFF. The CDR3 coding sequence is TGTGCCAGCAGCGTAGTCACTAGCGGGGGGGCTGATGAGCAGTTCTTC. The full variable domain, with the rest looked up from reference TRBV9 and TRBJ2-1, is DSGVTQTPKHLITATGQRVTLRCSPRSGDLSVYWYQQSLDQGLQFLIQYYNGEERAKGNILERFSAQQFPDLHSELNLSSLELGDSALYFCASSVVTSGGADEQFFGPGTRLTVL.

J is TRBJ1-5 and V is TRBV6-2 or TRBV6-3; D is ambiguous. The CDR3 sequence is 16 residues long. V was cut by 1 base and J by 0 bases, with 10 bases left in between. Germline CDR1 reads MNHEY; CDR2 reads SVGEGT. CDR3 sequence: CASSYLFSFSNQPQHF. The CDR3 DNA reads TGTGCCAGCAGTTACTTGTTTTCGTTTAGCAATCAGCCCCAGCATTTT.

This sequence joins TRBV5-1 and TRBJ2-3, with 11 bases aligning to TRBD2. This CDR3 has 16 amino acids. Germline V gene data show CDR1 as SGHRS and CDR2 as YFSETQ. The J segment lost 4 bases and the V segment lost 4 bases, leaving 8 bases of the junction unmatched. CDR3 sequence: CASSPGASGGPDTQYF. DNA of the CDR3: TGCGCCAGCAGCCCAGGGGCTAGCGGGGGGCCAGATACGCAGTATTTT.

The CDR3: CASSLRDFLGETQYF. As DNA, the CDR3 is TGTGCCAGCAGCTTAAGGGACTTCCTAGGGGAGACCCAGTACTTC. The chain employs TRBV13 and TRBJ2-5, with D possibly being TRBD2 (6 bases). CDR1 is PRHDT, CDR2 FYEKMQ, per germline (reference sequence). This CDR3 region has 15 residues. V dropped 2 bases and J dropped 5 bases, with 15 bases sitting between them. Using reference TRBV13 and TRBJ2-5 for the parts outside the CDR3, the full variable domain is AAGVIQSPRHLIKEKRETATLKCYPIPRHDTVYWYQQGPGQDPQFLISFYEKMQSDKGSIPDRFSAQQFSDYHSELNMSSLELGDSALYFCASSLRDFLGETQYFGPGTRLLVL.

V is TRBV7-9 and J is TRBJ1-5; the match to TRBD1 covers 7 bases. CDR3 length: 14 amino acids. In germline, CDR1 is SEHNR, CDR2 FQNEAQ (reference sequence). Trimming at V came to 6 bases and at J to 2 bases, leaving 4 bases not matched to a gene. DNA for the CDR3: TGTGCCAGCAGTCTAACAGGGGGCAATCAGCCCCAGCATTTT. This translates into CASSLTGGNQPQHF.

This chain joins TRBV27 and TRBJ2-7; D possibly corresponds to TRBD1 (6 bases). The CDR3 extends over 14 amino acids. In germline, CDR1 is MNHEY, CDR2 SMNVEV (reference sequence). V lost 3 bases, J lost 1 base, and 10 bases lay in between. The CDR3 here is CASSFGQGSYEQYF. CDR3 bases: TGTGCCAGCAGTTTTGGTCAGGGGTCCTACGAGCAGTACTTC.

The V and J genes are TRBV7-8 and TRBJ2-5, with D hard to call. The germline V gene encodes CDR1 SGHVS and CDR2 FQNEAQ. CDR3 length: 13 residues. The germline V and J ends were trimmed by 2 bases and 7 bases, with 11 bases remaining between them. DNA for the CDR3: TGTGCCAGCAGCTTAAAGGAGACGGCGACCCAGTACTTC. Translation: CASSLKETATQYF.

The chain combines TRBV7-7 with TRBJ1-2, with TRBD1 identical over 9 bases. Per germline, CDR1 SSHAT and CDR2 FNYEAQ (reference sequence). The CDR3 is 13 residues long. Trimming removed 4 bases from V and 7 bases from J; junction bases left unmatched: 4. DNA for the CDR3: TGTGCCAGCAGCTCGGACAGGGGACTTGGCTACACCTTC. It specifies CASSSDRGLGYTF.

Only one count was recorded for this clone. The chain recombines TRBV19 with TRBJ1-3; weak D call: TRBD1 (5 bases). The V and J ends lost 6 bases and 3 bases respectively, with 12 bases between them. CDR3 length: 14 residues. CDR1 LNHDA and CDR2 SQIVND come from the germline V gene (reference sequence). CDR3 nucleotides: TGTGCCAGTAGCGTGCCGGGGGGTGGAAACACCATATATTTT. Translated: CASSVPGGGNTIYF.

The CDR3 DNA is TGTGCCAGCAGTTTTGGCAGGGGGGAGACCCAGTACTTC. It translates to CASSFGRGETQYF. The V and J genes are TRBV12-3 or TRBV12-4 and TRBJ2-5, with TRBD1 matching over 7 bases. J lost 5 bases, V lost 3 bases, and 3 bases had no gene match. This CDR3 region has 13 residues.

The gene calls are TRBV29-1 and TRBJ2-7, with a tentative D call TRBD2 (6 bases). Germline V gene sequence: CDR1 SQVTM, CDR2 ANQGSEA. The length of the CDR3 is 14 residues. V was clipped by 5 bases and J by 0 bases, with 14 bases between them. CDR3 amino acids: CSVRGKMTSYEQYF. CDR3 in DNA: TGCAGCGTTCGGGGGAAAATGACCTCCTACGAGCAGTACTTC.